Presented here are 27 T cell receptor beta chains from one specimen sequenced in a study of metastatic and nonmetastatic thyroid tumors. Through MiXCR, TCRdb re-clonotyped the PCR reads. The sample yields 20,000 to 30,000 clones, approximately 20% seen once. Every patient was untreated before thyroid surgery. What was sequenced was blood. These receptor sequences come from a male donor with papillary thyroid cancer or a benign thyroid nodule (not recorded which). Some clones in this sample may be carry-over from other donors' samples.

This clone was picked up a small number of times. This chain links TRBV6-1 with TRBJ1-1, with D maybe TRBD1 (5 bases). In germline, CDR1 is MNHNS, CDR2 SASEGT. V dropped 6 bases and J dropped 0 bases, with 11 bases sitting between them. The length of the CDR3 is 14 residues. Written as DNA, the CDR3 is TGTGCCAGCAGCCGGGACCCCCTGAACACTGAAGCTTTCTTT. The encoded protein is CASSRDPLNTEAFF.

This clone is deemed medium-sized. The V call is TRBV6-1, the J call TRBJ2-5; 12 nucleotides line up with TRBD2. CDR1 is MNHNS, CDR2 SASEGT, per germline. The CDR3 sequence is 15 residues long. The junction had 4 bases not matched to a gene; V was cut back by 6 bases and J by 2 bases. The CDR3: CASRTSGRSQETQYF. The CDR3 nucleotides are TGTGCCAGCAGAACTAGCGGGAGGTCACAAGAGACCCAGTACTTC.

Notes on this clone: Just one base apart from a much larger clone, this may be a read error. Other DNA variants within this sample encode the same CDR3. The chain couples TRBV29-1 to TRBJ1-1; D is unresolved. This CDR3 has 13 residues. In germline, CDR1 is SQVTM, CDR2 ANQGSEA. The DNA of the CDR3 is TGCAGCGTTGAGCAGAATCCGAACACCGAAGCTTTCTTT. This codes for CSVEQNPNTEAFF. The variable domain in full, completed from reference TRBV29-1 and TRBJ1-1, reads SAVISQKPSRDICQRGTSLTIQCQVDSQVTMMFWYRQQPGQSLTLIATANQGSEATYESGFVIDKFPISRPNLTFSTLTVSNMSPEDSSIYLCSVEQNPNTEAFFGQGTRLTVV.

This clone was observed at least ten times. The chain joins TRBV4-2 to TRBJ2-7; TRBD1 matches 10 bases. There are 14 residues in the CDR3. Trimming cost V 5 bases and J 4 bases; bases outside gene matches: 5. Germline lookup yields CDR1 LGHNA and CDR2 YNFKEQ. In nucleotides, the CDR3 is TGTGCCAGCAGCGCCGGGACAGGGGCTTACGAGCAGTACTTC. Protein product: CASSAGTGAYEQYF.

At least ten counts were recorded for this clone. V and J are TRBV18 and TRBJ1-5; no clear D. Germline CDR1 and CDR2: KGHSH and LQKENI. V was cut by 3 bases and J by 7 bases, with 19 bases left in between. The CDR3 sequence is 16 residues long. DNA of the CDR3: TGTGCCAGCTCACCCGGTCCCGGTTCAGATTCCCAGCCCCAGCATTTT. This translates into CASSPGPGSDSQPQHF.

This clone showed up just a few times. This chain joins TRBV10-1 and TRBJ1-3, with 7 nucleotides matching TRBD1. The junction had 5 bases not matched to a gene; V was cut back by 7 bases and J by 2 bases. This CDR3 is 14 amino acids long. In germline, CDR1 is WNHNN, CDR2 SYGVQD (reference sequence). CDR3 DNA: TGCGCCAGCAATCTTGACAGGGCTGGAAACACCATATATTTT. The encoded protein is CASNLDRAGNTIYF.

This clone came up once. The V and J genes are TRBV20-1 and TRBJ2-2; no clear D gene. In germline, CDR1 is DFQATT, CDR2 SNEGSKA (reference sequence). The CDR3 loop spans 11 amino acids. Trimming pared 3 bases from V and 6 bases from J, leaving 5 bases between. The DNA of the CDR3 is TGCAGTGCTAGGGACCCCGGGGAGCTGTTTTTT. This translates into CSARDPGELFF.

This clone has a handful of counts. This rearrangement joins TRBV6-5 to TRBJ1-2; no clear D gene. Germline loops: CDR1 MNHEY, CDR2 SVGAGI. V was clipped by 0 bases and J by 2 bases, with 7 bases between them. The CDR3 contains 14 residues. CDR3 region: CASSYSAGNYGYTF. CDR3 nucleotides: TGTGCCAGCAGTTACTCAGCGGGAAACTATGGCTACACCTTC.

This clone was picked up many times. V usage is TRBV5-1 and J usage is TRBJ2-1; no clear D. This CDR3 spans 11 amino acids. CDR1 is SGHRS, CDR2 YFSETQ, per germline. V lost 6 bases and J 6 bases, leaving 7 bases between the germline ends. The DNA of the CDR3 is TGCGCCAGCACCCCCGGCAATGAGCAGTTCTTC. Its translation: CASTPGNEQFF.

The V call is TRBV6-1, the J call TRBJ2-4; D possibly uses TRBD1 or TRBD2 (5 bases each). Germline V gene data show CDR1 as MNHNS and CDR2 as SASEGT. The CDR3 sequence is 14 residues long. V was pared by 5 bases and J by 4 bases, with 12 bases between. CDR3 nucleotides: TGTGCCAGCAGTCTCCCGGGACGTAAAAACATTCAGTACTTC. Protein: CASSLPGRKNIQYF.

The chain recombines TRBV30 with TRBJ2-7; no definite D call. This CDR3 contains 12 residues. The germline CDR1 and CDR2 sequences are GTSNPN and SVGIG (reference sequence). Trimming shortened V by 4 bases and J by 4 bases, and 11 bases separated the two germline ends. CDR3 in amino acids: CAWTTTTYEQYF. CDR3 coding DNA: TGTGCCTGGACCACAACCACTTACGAGCAGTACTTC.

This clone was counted many times. This sequence joins TRBV10-1 and TRBJ1-1; D is possibly TRBD1 (6 bases). In germline, CDR1 is WNHNN, CDR2 SYGVQD (reference sequence). The CDR3 loop spans 13 amino acids. Between the trimmed V and J ends, which lost 0 bases and 4 bases, there was a span of 6 bases. The DNA of the CDR3 is TGCGCCAGCAGTGAGTCAGGGGGCACTGAAGCTTTCTTT. It encodes CASSESGGTEAFF.

This clone was found a few times. The rearrangement joins TRBV6-1 to TRBJ2-2; D unclear. Trimming stripped 6 bases from V and 1 base from J, with 12 bases between. Germline V gene sequence: CDR1 MNHNS, CDR2 SASEGT. This CDR3 is built from 15 residues. Here the CDR3 reads CASSLMGVNTGELFF. CDR3 DNA sequence: TGTGCCAGCAGCCTCATGGGTGTGAACACCGGGGAGCTGTTTTTT.

The sample holds a few counts of this clone. The CDR3 here is CSVPNAGGDTGELFF. CDR3 nucleotides: TGCAGTGTTCCCAATGCAGGGGGGGACACCGGGGAGCTGTTTTTT. This rearrangement joins TRBV20-1 to TRBJ2-2; TRBD1 or TRBD2 may be the D gene (7 bases each). In germline, CDR1 is DFQATT, CDR2 SNEGSKA (reference sequence). With 7 bases removed from V and 3 bases from J, the gap between germline ends came to 18 bases. The CDR3 has 15 amino acids.

V and J are TRBV6-4 and TRBJ2-7; D might be TRBD2 (6 bases). With 3 bases removed from V and 1 base from J, the gap between germline ends came to 13 bases. This CDR3 region has 15 residues. Germline V gives CDR1 MRHNA, CDR2 SNTAGT. The CDR3 region is CASSEDGGGSYEQYF. CDR3 coding DNA: TGTGCCAGCAGTGAGGACGGGGGTGGATCCTACGAGCAGTACTTC.

This chain links TRBV11-3 with TRBJ1-2, with a possible D match to TRBD1 (6 bases). CDR3 size: 14 residues. CDR1 is SGHNT and CDR2 is YENEEA in the germline V gene. V lost 5 bases and J lost 7, with 17 bases in between. The CDR3 loop reads CASSKQGGVTGYTF. The CDR3 DNA sequence: TGTGCCAGCAGCAAACAGGGTGGTGTTACTGGCTACACCTTC.

This clone was seen repeatedly, ten times or more. Additional DNA sequences in this sample encode the identical CDR3. This chain connects TRBV5-1 to TRBJ1-1; possibly TRBD1 for D (5 bases). V lost 3 bases, J lost 0 bases, and 12 bases lay in between. CDR3 length equals 15 residues. Germline CDR1 is SGHRS and CDR2 is YFSETQ. The CDR3 here is CASSWEGHMNTEAFF. Written as DNA, the CDR3 is TGCGCCAGCAGCTGGGAGGGGCACATGAACACTGAAGCTTTCTTT.

This clone qualifies as medium-sized (0.01 to 0.1%). This chain joins TRBV24-1 and TRBJ2-2; perhaps D is TRBD1 or TRBD2 (5 bases each). CDR1 is KGHDR, CDR2 SFDVKD, per germline. This CDR3 spans 15 amino acids. Trimming shortened V by 4 bases and J by 6 bases, and 14 bases separated the two germline ends. As DNA, the CDR3 is TGTGCCACCAGTGAGCCGGGACCAGGAGCCGGGGAGCTGTTTTTT. It is translated as CATSEPGPGAGELFF.

This clone was picked up many times. CDR3 DNA sequence: TGTGCCAGCAGCCGCAGCGGGAGCGCCGAGCAGTACTTC. Encoded protein: CASSRSGSAEQYF. This chain links TRBV11-3 with TRBJ2-7; TRBD2 matches at 8 bases. This CDR3 contains 13 residues. Trimming removed 5 bases from V and 6 bases from J; junction bases left unmatched: 6. The germline gives CDR1 SGHNT, CDR2 YENEEA.

This clone came up many times. V and J are TRBV4-2 and TRBJ2-3, with TRBD2 identical over 8 bases. Germline CDR1 LGHNA, CDR2 YNFKEQ. The V and J ends lost 1 base and 3 bases, in that order; junction bases with no gene match: 12. The CDR3 length is 18 residues. CDR3 sequence reads: CASSQVGLASGSTDTQYF. The DNA for the CDR3 is TGTGCCAGCAGCCAAGTCGGACTAGCTAGCGGTAGTACAGATACGCAGTATTTT.

By sample fraction, this clone is medium-sized. The V and J genes are TRBV6-1 and TRBJ2-7, with D possibly being TRBD2 (6 bases). V lost 5 bases, J lost 4 bases, and 18 bases lay in between. This CDR3 comprises 15 residues. The V gene's germline CDR1 is MNHNS and CDR2 SASEGT. CDR3: CASSRTGTEGYEQYF. CDR3 sequence (DNA): TGTGCCAGCAGTAGAACCGGGACGGAGGGGTACGAGCAGTACTTC.

This clone was seen at least ten times. This sequence joins TRBV7-3 and TRBJ2-3, with 7 positions matching TRBD1. The V segment lost 10 bases and the J segment 5 bases; nucleotides outside the gene matches: 27. The V gene's germline CDR1 is SGHTA and CDR2 FQGTGA. The length of the CDR3 is 19 residues. Written as DNA, the CDR3 is TGTGCCATTCGGAGGCCAGGGTATAGTGAACAGGGGAAAAAAGATACGCAGTATTTT. This codes for CAIRRPGYSEQGKKDTQYF. Combining the CDR3 with reference TRBV7-3 and TRBJ2-3 gives the whole variable domain GAGVSQTPSNKVTEKGKYVELRCDPISGHTALYWYRQSLGQGPEFLIYFQGTGAADDSGLPNDRFFAVRPEGSVSTLKIQRTERGDSAVYLCAIRRPGYSEQGKKDTQYFGPGTRLTVL.

The V gene is TRBV30, the J gene TRBJ1-6, with D uncertain. The CDR3 is made up of 13 amino acids. In germline, CDR1 is GTSNPN, CDR2 SVGIG (reference sequence). V dropped 4 bases and J dropped 8 bases, with 12 bases sitting between them. The CDR3 is CAWNNHGDSPLHF. DNA of the CDR3: TGTGCCTGGAATAATCATGGCGATTCACCCCTCCACTTT.

A single count supports this clone. Since a much larger clone is just one base distant, this may be a read error. The chain couples TRBV7-9 to TRBJ2-7; possibly TRBD1 or TRBD2 for D (5 bases each). The CDR3 sequence is 14 residues long. V lost 8 bases to trimming and J lost 2 bases, with 16 bases between them. Germline V lookup: CDR1 SEHNR, CDR2 FQNEAQ (reference sequence). The CDR3 DNA is TGTGCCAGCGGCCGCACCGGGACCACCTACGAGCAGTACTTC. This codes for CASGRTGTTYEQYF.

By share, this clone counts as medium-sized. The CDR3 sequence: CASSMGGFEDTQYF. In DNA, the CDR3 is TGTGCCAGTAGTATGGGTGGCTTCGAGGATACGCAGTATTTT. This chain links TRBV19 with TRBJ2-3, with D uncertain. V was clipped by 3 bases and J by 6 bases, with 13 bases between them. Germline loops: CDR1 LNHDA, CDR2 SQIVND (reference sequence). This CDR3 is 14 amino acids long. Full variable domain (rest looked up from reference TRBV19 and TRBJ2-3): DGGITQSPKYLFRKEGQNVTLSCEQNLNHDAMYWYRQDPGQGLRLIYYSQIVNDFQKGDIAEGYSVSREKKESFPLTVTSAQKNPTAFYLCASSMGGFEDTQYFGPGTRLTVL.

By sample fraction, this clone is medium-sized. This chain connects TRBV12-3 or TRBV12-4 to TRBJ1-5; TRBD1 is a possible D gene (6 bases). V was cut by 5 bases and J by 6 bases, with 14 bases left in between. CDR3 length: 14 residues. The CDR3 DNA is TGTGCCAGCAGTGAGGGGGGGAGGGGTCAGCCCCAGCATTTT. Translation: CASSEGGRGQPQHF.

This clone was seen repeatedly, ten times or more. The chain uses TRBV5-1 and TRBJ2-1; possibly TRBD1 for D (6 bases). This CDR3 spans 15 amino acids. Trimming pared 2 bases from V and 4 bases from J, leaving 13 bases between. Germline loops: CDR1 SGHRS, CDR2 YFSETQ. The CDR3 loop is CASSFRGGPYNEQFF. The CDR3 region has the DNA TGCGCCAGCAGCTTTCGAGGGGGACCTTACAATGAGCAGTTCTTC.